Below are 30 T cell receptor beta chains sequenced from a single sample in a study of tumour-infiltrating T cells in Burkitt lymphoma. Here immunoSEQ multiplex PCR was the method, and the copy in TCRdb shows in-frame clones only, minus some. The sample shows a few hundred clones, 16% of them seen only once. Sequenced: tumor tissue. The receptors were sampled from a human donor with Burkitt lymphoma.

A few counts support this clone. The CDR3 reads CASPWPSGDTDTQYF. Written as DNA, the CDR3 is TGTGCCAGCCCTTGGCCTAGCGGAGACACAGATACGCAGTATTTT. The chain joins TRBV28 to TRBJ2-3; 7 nucleotides match TRBD2. The CDR3 contains 15 residues. Per the germline V gene, CDR1 is MDHEN and CDR2 is SYDVKM. V was pared by 8 bases and J by 2 bases, with 10 bases of the junction left unmatched.

This clone was found a few times. V gene TRBV28 combines with J gene TRBJ1-1, with D perhaps TRBD1 (6 bases). The CDR3 loop spans 15 amino acids. Germline-derived CDR1 and CDR2 are MDHEN and SYDVKM. The germline V and J ends were trimmed by 2 bases and 6 bases, with 16 bases remaining between them. The CDR3 spells CASSLTNRVLAEAFF. DNA of the CDR3: TGTGCCAGCAGTTTAACAAACAGGGTACTGGCTGAAGCTTTCTTT.

Only a few counts were recorded for this clone. The V and J genes are TRBV7-8 and TRBJ2-7; the D is unclear. The CDR3 sequence is 13 residues long. With 4 bases removed from V and 3 bases from J, the gap between germline ends came to 10 bases. Germline CDR1 is SGHVS and CDR2 is FQNEAQ. CDR3 loop: CASSSDSLYEQYF. Here the CDR3 DNA reads TGTGCCAGCAGCTCAGACTCGCTCTACGAGCAGTACTTC.

This clone was seen a handful of times. This sequence joins TRBV28 and TRBJ1-1; no clear D gene. The CDR3 runs to 13 residues. Trimming took off 4 bases at V and 4 bases at J, with 10 bases between the two ends. Germline CDR1 and CDR2: MDHEN and SYDVKM. The CDR3 sequence is CASSYWPFTEAFF. In DNA form, the CDR3 reads TGTGCCAGCAGTTATTGGCCTTTCACTGAAGCTTTCTTT.

The chain couples TRBV4-1 to TRBJ2-5; D is uncertain. The end of the DNA aligns better with TRBJ2-7, so the J call may be wrong. Germline assignment: CDR1 MGHRA and CDR2 YSYEKL. CDR3 length: 14 residues. CDR3 sequence: CASSQQVSSYEQYF. CDR3 bases: TGCGCCAGCAGCCAACAGGTATCCTCCTACGAGCAGTACTTC.

This chain uses TRBV5-1 with TRBJ2-5, with no clear D. Germline V CDR1 and CDR2: SGHRS, YFSETQ. V was shortened by 0 bases and J by 5 bases, with 11 bases between the two germline ends. This CDR3 has 14 residues. In nucleotides, the CDR3 is TGCGCCAGCAGCTTGGGTATGGGATGGGAGACCCAGTACTTC. This codes for CASSLGMGWETQYF.

This clone has only a few counts. The chain carries TRBV20-1 and TRBJ1-2, with no clear D. Trimming removed 8 bases at V and 5 bases at J, with 12 bases between. The length of the CDR3 is 11 residues. Germline CDR1 is DFQATT and CDR2 is SNEGSKA (reference sequence). CDR3 nucleotides: TGCAGTCGACTCTTAGAGTATGGCTACACCTTC. This codes for CSRLLEYGYTF.

The rearrangement joins TRBV6-1 to TRBJ2-7, with a weak D call TRBD1 (6 bases). The CDR3 extends over 14 amino acids. The germline V gene has CDR1 MNHNS and CDR2 SASEGT. Deletions cut 4 bases from V and 4 bases from J, with 14 bases between. The CDR3: CASSVSQGGYEQYF. CDR3 nucleotide sequence: TGTGCCAGCAGTGTATCACAGGGTGGGTACGAGCAGTACTTC.

The chain links TRBV9 to TRBJ2-3; 10 nucleotides agree with TRBD1. The CDR3 covers 15 residues. V dropped 6 bases and J dropped 3; count of bases not matched to a gene: 7. CDR1 and CDR2 (germline): SGDLS, YYNGEE. The CDR3 DNA reads TGTGCCAGCAACGACCGGGACAGGGGAACAGATACGCAGTATTTT. Amino acids: CASNDRDRGTDTQYF.

The chain couples TRBV27 to TRBJ1-2, with D perhaps TRBD1 (5 bases). This CDR3 spans 12 amino acids. V dropped 5 bases and J dropped 10 bases, with 14 bases sitting between them. The V gene's germline CDR1 is MNHEY and CDR2 SMNVEV (reference sequence). The CDR3 nucleotides are TGTGCCAGCAGTATCGATGGGGGTCCCTACACCTTC. Translated: CASSIDGGPYTF.

The J gene is TRBJ2-1, the V gene TRBV29-1; 14 nucleotides align to TRBD2. V was clipped by 7 bases and J by 3 bases; unmatched bases: 11. The CDR3 runs 17 residues. The V gene's germline CDR1 is SQVTM and CDR2 ANQGSEA. The CDR3 sequence is CSAAGTSGSFVYNEQFF. CDR3 nucleotides: TGCAGCGCTGCCGGGACTAGCGGGAGTTTTGTCTACAATGAGCAGTTCTTC.

This clone appeared a few times. The V call is TRBV28, the J call TRBJ2-1; D call uncertain. This CDR3 spans 15 amino acids. Germline loops: CDR1 MDHEN, CDR2 SYDVKM. Trimming took 2 bases from V and 5 from J, leaving 13 bases between them. CDR3 DNA sequence: TGTGCCAGCAGTTTACTGGCTAGTACCCACAATGAGCAGTTCTTC. Translation: CASSLLASTHNEQFF.

This clone was seen a few times. The rearrangement joins TRBV5-1 to TRBJ2-1; no clear D gene. CDR1 SGHRS and CDR2 YFSETQ come from the germline V gene. The CDR3 totals 13 residues. V was pared by 4 bases and J by 3 bases, with 8 bases between. The CDR3 loop is CASSVHRYNEQFF. In DNA form, the CDR3 reads TGCGCCAGCAGCGTCCACCGCTACAATGAGCAGTTCTTC.

V usage is TRBV5-6 and J usage is TRBJ2-3; no definite D call. Trimming left V 4 bases short and J 1 base short, with 19 bases between. This CDR3 region has 17 residues. Looked up from germline, CDR1 is SGHDT and CDR2 is YYEEEE. This chain's CDR3 is CASSGRNMRRRTDTQYF. As DNA, the CDR3 is TGTGCCAGCAGCGGGCGGAATATGCGGAGACGCACAGATACGCAGTATTTT.

CDR3 DNA sequence: TGCGCCAGCAGCTTGGCCCAGACTGCTGGCTACACCTTC. Amino acid sequence: CASSLAQTAGYTF. The rearrangement links TRBV5-1 to TRBJ1-2; no definite D call. Trimming took 0 bases from V and 7 from J, leaving 10 bases between them. CDR1 SGHRS and CDR2 YFSETQ come from the germline V gene. The CDR3 is made up of 13 amino acids.

The chain has TRBV7-2 and TRBJ2-1, with 7 bases aligning to TRBD2. Unmatched junction bases numbered 4, after V lost 6 bases and J lost 2 bases. The CDR3 loop spans 14 amino acids. Germline V gene data show CDR1 as SGHTA and CDR2 as FQGNSA. CDR3 loop: CASRTTSPYNEQFF. The CDR3, as DNA: TGTGCCAGCAGAACGACTAGCCCCTACAATGAGCAGTTCTTC.

There are a few counts of this clone. V gene TRBV27 combines with J gene TRBJ2-3, with D uncertain. Trimming shortened V by 6 bases and J by 0 bases, and 13 bases separated the two germline ends. The germline gives CDR1 MNHEY, CDR2 SMNVEV (reference sequence). The CDR3 totals 15 residues. The CDR3 loop reads CASSLDGTSTDTQYF. The DNA for the CDR3 is TGTGCCAGCAGCTTGGATGGAACTAGCACAGATACGCAGTATTTT.

This chain uses TRBV5-3 with TRBJ2-5; 7 bases are a match to TRBD2. TRBV5-3 is an ORF; its function is uncertain. V dropped 4 bases and J dropped 6; count of bases not matched to a gene: 6. CDR3 length equals 13 residues. In DNA, the CDR3 is TGTGCCAGAAGCCTGCAGCGGGATAAGACCCAGTACTTC. Protein sequence: CARSLQRDKTQYF.

This chain joins TRBV5-1 and TRBJ2-7; 14 nucleotides line up with TRBD2. The CDR3 totals 16 residues. J lost 3 bases, V lost 0 bases, and 2 bases had no gene match. The germline V gene has CDR1 SGHRS and CDR2 YFSETQ. The CDR3 here is CASSLGTSGGYYEQYF. In nucleotides, the CDR3 is TGCGCCAGCAGCTTGGGGACTAGCGGGGGGTACTACGAGCAGTACTTC.

The chain is built from TRBV12-5 and TRBJ2-3; the D gene is possibly TRBD2 (7 bases). The V gene's germline CDR1 is LGHNT and CDR2 FRNRAP. Trimming took 6 bases from V and 5 from J, leaving 18 bases between them. The CDR3 spans 15 residues. In DNA, the CDR3 is TGTGCTAGTGGCGGCCTAGGGGGGGCAGGAGATACGCAGTATTTT. This sequence encodes CASGGLGGAGDTQYF.

With respect to this clone: A read error may produce the germline difference seen at one junction end. The chain carries TRBV5-1 and TRBJ1-2; D call uncertain. The CDR3 length is 15 residues. In germline, CDR1 is SGHRS, CDR2 YFSETQ. The CDR3 DNA is TGCGCCAGCAGCTTGGATGGCATAACTAATTATGGCTACACCTTC. This gives the protein CASSLDGITNYGYTF.

The CDR3 sequence is CASSLARTAQETQYF. The CDR3, as DNA: TGCGCCAGCAGCTTGGCCAGGACGGCTCAAGAGACCCAGTACTTC. This sequence joins TRBV5-1 and TRBJ2-5; D call uncertain. The CDR3 loop spans 15 amino acids. Germline lookup yields CDR1 SGHRS and CDR2 YFSETQ. With 0 bases removed from V and 2 bases from J, the gap between germline ends came to 11 bases. The variable domain in full, with the rest retrieved from reference TRBV5-1 and TRBJ2-5, is KAGVTQTPRYLIKTRGQQVTLSCSPISGHRSVSWYQQTPGQGLQFLFEYFSETQRNKGNFPGRFSGRQFSNSRSEMNVSTLELGDSALYLCASSLARTAQETQYFGPGTRLLVL.

This clone was found a few times. V usage is TRBV7-9 and J usage is TRBJ1-4; D is unresolved. The CDR3 covers 12 residues. Trimming shortened V by 1 base and J by 7 bases, and 4 bases separated the two germline ends. Germline V gives CDR1 SEHNR, CDR2 FQNEAQ (reference sequence). DNA of the CDR3: TGTGCCAGCAGCTTAGGACTTGAAAAACTGTTTTTT. Translating it yields CASSLGLEKLFF. Full variable domain (outside the CDR3, taken from reference TRBV7-9 and TRBJ1-4): DTGVSQNPRHKITKRGQNVTFRCDPISEHNRLYWYRQTLGQGPEFLTYFQNEAQLEKSRLLSDRFSAERPKGSFSTLEIQRTEQGDSAMYLCASSLGLEKLFFGSGTQLSVL.

In its sample, this clone was seen a few times. The sample holds other DNA sequences that translate to the same CDR3. This rearrangement joins TRBV9 to TRBJ2-3, with 13 positions matching TRBD2. This CDR3 contains 16 residues. Germline V gives CDR1 SGDLS, CDR2 YYNGEE. V lost 4 bases, J lost 6 bases, and 8 bases stayed unmatched. CDR3 loop: CASSSGLAGVGDTQYF. CDR3 nucleotide sequence: TGTGCCAGCAGCTCAGGACTAGCGGGAGTAGGGGATACGCAGTATTTT.

Only a few counts were recorded for this clone. The junction departs from germline at one end; a sequencing error may be responsible. The chain carries TRBV5-1 and TRBJ2-5; D could derive from TRBD1 or TRBD2 (5 bases each). The CDR3 runs to 16 residues. The germline V gene has CDR1 SGHRS and CDR2 YFSETQ. This chain's CDR3 is CASSRPGTSRGEIQYF. The CDR3 DNA reads TGCGCCAGCAGCCGTCCTGGCACCTCGAGAGGGGAGATCCAGTACTTC.

The chain couples TRBV6-5 to TRBJ2-2; D is unresolved. The V gene lost 6 bases and the J gene lost 6 bases, with 11 bases spanning the gap. This CDR3 has 13 residues. Germline loops: CDR1 MNHEY, CDR2 SVGAGI. CDR3 DNA sequence: TGTGCCAGCAGCCGCGCAAGGCCCGGGGAGCTGTTTTTT. Amino acid sequence: CASSRARPGELFF.

The chain joins TRBV19 to TRBJ1-4; D may be TRBD1 (5 bases). Germline V CDR1 and CDR2: LNHDA, SQIVND (reference sequence). There are 15 residues in the CDR3. Trimming pared 8 bases from V and 8 bases from J, leaving 21 bases between. CDR3 bases: TGTGCCAGTTGCGGTGGGGGAGCGTATTTGGAAAAACTGTTTTTT. It translates to CASCGGGAYLEKLFF.

The chain couples TRBV6-5 to TRBJ2-7, with D possibly matching TRBD2 (6 bases). V was shortened by 7 bases and J by 0 bases, with 10 bases between the two germline ends. Germline assignment: CDR1 MNHEY and CDR2 SVGAGI. This CDR3 is 13 amino acids long. CDR3 sequence: CASTSGFSYEQYF. DNA for the CDR3: TGTGCCAGCACGAGCGGGTTCTCCTACGAGCAGTACTTC.

This clone was found a few times. The rearrangement uses TRBV7-9 and TRBJ1-4; no clear D gene. Trimming took off 2 bases at V and 0 bases at J, with 13 bases between the two ends. Germline values: CDR1 SEHNR, CDR2 FQNEAQ (reference sequence). The CDR3 loop spans 17 amino acids. CDR3 residues: CASSLMSGSATNEKLFF. The CDR3 DNA reads TGTGCCAGCAGCTTAATGAGCGGCAGTGCAACTAATGAAAAACTGTTTTTT.

This clone was counted a few times. The chain is built from TRBV18 and TRBJ2-7, with D possibly being TRBD1 or TRBD2 (5 bases each). The germline V and J ends were trimmed by 6 bases and 6 bases, with 24 bases remaining between them. CDR1 KGHSH and CDR2 LQKENI come from the germline V gene. The CDR3 contains 16 residues. The CDR3 loop reads CASSRSGTPSLREQYF. The CDR3 DNA sequence: TGTGCCAGCTCTCGATCCGGGACCCCCTCTCTACGCGAGCAGTACTTC.